The source of this T cell receptor (beta chain) is a study of graft-versus-host responses after intestinal transplantation. Study context: Multivisceral, liver-intestinal, or isolated intestinal grafts were transplanted into recipients. Once they had received anti-thymocyte globulin induction, all recipients took tacrolimus and steroids for 2 to 4 years.

In regard to this clone: No antigen is known for it.

There are 12 residues in the CDR3. Trimming removed 5 bases from V and 6 bases from J, with 11 bases in between. Germline V gene sequence: CDR1 MNHNS, CDR2 SASEGT. Regarding the study as a whole: HvG clone declines early post-transplant were associated with peak circulating GvH levels. The presence of high graft-versus-host to host-versus-graft clonal ratios in allografts characterized patients with graft-donor T cell macrochimerism.

The table came from immunoSEQ multiplex PCR; TCRdb's copy has only in-frame clones and leaves some out. The sample holds 20,000 to 30,000 clones, approximately 85% seen once. This material consisted of PBMCs, taken just over 450 days after intestinal transplant. V usage is TRBV6-1 and J usage is TRBJ2-7; no clear D gene. The source of this sequence is a human patient who received an intestinal transplant, so some T cells may come from the graft donor. CDR3 DNA sequence: TGTGCCAGCAGTTTGATAGTCCGCGAGCAGTACTTC. The encoded protein is CASSLIVREQYF.